The T cell receptor (beta chain) under discussion was sequenced for a study of blood T cell repertoires in COVID-19. Study details: Samples came from the United States, Italy and Spain, spanning acute and convalescent COVID-19. PBMCs, B-cell-depleted T cells, or T cells were the source of the cDNA or gDNA that made up the material.

Original methodology: Scientists estimated how many nucleated cells there were by amplifying reference gene primers. Profiled with immunoSEQ multiplex PCR; TCRdb holds only in-frame clones, not every one. V and J calls and clone size are given by that table; D and trimming were obtained from the DNA. The sample holds 470,000 or so clones, approximately 85% seen once. This clone occurred once. The TCR sequence derives from a human donor in a cohort sampled during active COVID-19. Specimen: peripheral blood.

This chain's CDR3 is CASSYSSGRGNNEQFF. The CDR3 region has the DNA TGTGCCAGCAGTTACTCCAGCGGGAGAGGTAACAATGAGCAGTTCTTC. This sequence joins TRBV6-5 and TRBJ2-1; 8 bases align to TRBD2. J gave up 5 bases and V 0 bases, and 6 bases lay outside the gene matches. CDR1 is MNHEY and CDR2 is SVGAGI in the germline V gene. This CDR3 region has 16 residues.